The next 13 T cell receptor beta chains were all read from a single sample in a study of blood T cell repertoires in COVID-19. Profiling relied on immunoSEQ multiplex PCR, and the TCRdb table lists in-frame clones only, not all of them. The sample lists 95,000 to 150,000 clones, about four fifths occurring once. The sample consisted of peripheral blood. All receptors derive from a man aged 40-49 years with active or convalescent COVID-19.

The chain combines TRBV25-1 with TRBJ1-2; D unclear. Germline CDR1 reads MGHDK; CDR2 reads SYGVNS. V lost 6 bases and J lost 2, with 10 bases in between. The CDR3 has 13 amino acids. The CDR3 is CASSPSVNYGYTF. CDR3 DNA: TGTGCCAGCAGCCCCTCGGTAAACTATGGCTACACCTTC.

The J gene is TRBJ1-5, the V gene TRBV6-6, with 8 bases fitting TRBD1. CDR1 is MNHNY, CDR2 SVGAGI, per germline (reference sequence). The V gene end was trimmed by 6 bases and the J gene end by 4 bases; junction bases not matched to a gene: 11. The CDR3 spans 16 residues. The chain's CDR3 is CASSQPSDRANQPQHF. The CDR3 DNA follows: TGTGCCAGCAGCCAGCCTTCGGACAGGGCGAATCAGCCCCAGCATTTT.

The chain carries TRBV29-1 and TRBJ1-1; tentative D call: TRBD1 (5 bases). With 6 bases removed from V and 3 bases from J, the gap between germline ends came to 20 bases. The CDR3 consists of 15 residues. Per the germline V gene, CDR1 is SQVTM and CDR2 is ANQGSEA. CDR3 region: CSVDGGVKRDTEAFF. The CDR3 nucleotides read TGCAGCGTGGACGGGGGTGTAAAAAGGGACACTGAAGCTTTCTTT.

This clone was observed a single time. This chain uses TRBV14 with TRBJ1-2; no definite D call. CDR1 and CDR2 (germline): SGHDN, FVKESK. The CDR3 is made up of 13 amino acids. The V gene lost 5 bases and the J gene lost 5 bases, with 12 bases spanning the gap. The CDR3 nucleotides read TGTGCCAGCAGCGCCACTTGGGAGTATGGCTACACCTTC. As protein: CASSATWEYGYTF.

The J gene is TRBJ1-1, the V gene TRBV30; a weak D match, TRBD1 (5 bases). From germline, CDR1 is GTSNPN and CDR2 SVGIG (reference sequence). V was shortened by 3 bases and J by 4 bases, with 12 bases between the two germline ends. The length of the CDR3 is 13 residues. The CDR3 region has the DNA TGTGCCTGGAGAGTGGGTCAGGGCACTGAAGCTTTCTTT. Its protein is CAWRVGQGTEAFF.

This clone was seen only once. The J gene is TRBJ2-6, the V gene TRBV19; the D gene is possibly TRBD1 (6 bases). V was shortened by 5 bases and J by 0 bases, with 17 bases between the two germline ends. The CDR3 is 18 amino acids. Per germline, CDR1 LNHDA and CDR2 SQIVND (reference sequence). As DNA, the CDR3 is TGTGCCAGTAGTCTCCTAGGGACACTCCACTCTGGGGCCAACGTCCTGACTTTC. It is translated as CASSLLGTLHSGANVLTF.

This rearrangement joins TRBV28 to TRBJ1-1; D unclear. Germline CDR1 is MDHEN and CDR2 is SYDVKM. The ends were cut back, 7 bases at V and 1 base at J, with 4 bases in the middle. This CDR3 has 11 amino acids. The CDR3 is CASIQNTEAFF. The CDR3 DNA reads as TGTGCCAGCATCCAGAACACTGAAGCTTTCTTT.

This chain uses TRBV18 with TRBJ1-2; TRBD1 aligns across 8 bases. Germline V gives CDR1 KGHSH, CDR2 LQKENI. After removal of 4 bases from V and 1 base from J, the junction contained 11 bases not matched to a gene. This CDR3 has 17 amino acids. CDR3 protein: CASSLFDLDRDNYGYTF. DNA of the CDR3: TGTGCCAGCTCACTGTTCGATCTGGACAGGGATAACTATGGCTACACCTTC.

The chain carries TRBV5-5 and TRBJ2-7; TRBD2 agrees at 7 bases. The CDR3 covers 19 residues. Germline lookup yields CDR1 SGHKS and CDR2 YYEKEE (reference sequence). V dropped 1 base and J dropped 2; count of bases not matched to a gene: 18. The CDR3 bases are TGTGCCAGCAGCTTGTACTCCCCGCAAACTCTAGCGGCCACCTACGAGCAGTACTTC. Its translation: CASSLYSPQTLAATYEQYF.

V gene TRBV2 combines with J gene TRBJ1-3; perhaps TRBD1 as D (6 bases). Germline values: CDR1 SNHLY, CDR2 FYNNEI. Trimming took 6 bases from V and 0 from J, leaving 9 bases between them. CDR3 length: 14 residues. CDR3 sequence (DNA): TGTGCCAGCAGCGTGGACAGCTCTGGAAACACCATATATTTT. The encoded protein is CASSVDSSGNTIYF.

With regard to this clone: The identical CDR3 is also encoded by other nucleotide sequences in the sample. The rearrangement links TRBV19 to TRBJ2-2, with a possible D match to TRBD2 (5 bases). This CDR3 is 14 amino acids long. CDR1 is LNHDA, CDR2 SQIVND, per germline (reference sequence). Between the trimmed V and J ends, which lost 3 bases and 4 bases, there was a span of 9 bases. The CDR3 nucleotides are TGTGCCAGTAGTATCAGCGGTGGCACCGGGGAGCTGTTTTTT. Amino acid sequence: CASSISGGTGELFF.

The V gene is TRBV28, the J gene TRBJ1-2; D is undetermined. CDR1 MDHEN and CDR2 SYDVKM come from the germline V gene. This CDR3 spans 16 amino acids. With 4 bases removed from V and 6 bases from J, the gap between germline ends came to 21 bases. CDR3 sequence reads: CASSSNFPDSNDGYTF. The CDR3 bases are TGTGCCAGCAGTTCCAACTTTCCAGACTCAAACGATGGCTACACCTTC.

CDR3 amino acids: CASSRQVSISGNTIYF. The CDR3 DNA follows: TGTGCCAGCAGTCGACAGGTTTCTATCTCTGGAAACACCATATATTTT. V and J are TRBV28 and TRBJ1-3; TRBD1 is a possible D gene (6 bases). With 5 bases removed from V and 0 bases from J, the gap between germline ends came to 14 bases. The CDR3 is 16 amino acids. Germline CDR1 reads MDHEN; CDR2 reads SYDVKM.